This T cell receptor beta chain was sequenced for a study of T cell responses to AZD1222 COVID-19 vaccine. Study results and limitations: The study found vaccine-associated CD4 TCRs spanning spike, dominant at 160-218 and 743-854. Spike-specific TCR breadth and depth grew following two AZD1222 doses. Donors were mostly white British, more females; clonal diversity possibly underestimated.

The data were produced by immunoSEQ multiplex PCR, yet TCRdb's version contains in-frame clones alone and is incomplete. The sample consists of about 120,000 clones, 87% of them appearing once. The germline CDR1 and CDR2 sequences are SGHDT and YYEEEE. V was trimmed by 4 bases and J by 7 bases, leaving 20 bases between them. The CDR3 is made up of 16 amino acids. A word on this clone: Its antigen is unidentified.

This TCR was sampled from an adult in good health. This specimen was peripheral blood, taken on day 0 of AZD1222 vaccination. The chain links TRBV5-6 to TRBJ2-2; possibly TRBD1 or TRBD2 for D (6 bases each). The CDR3 sequence: CASSPIGGRTGGELFF. The CDR3 bases are TGTGCCAGCAGCCCAATAGGGGGGAGAACGGGCGGGGAGCTGTTTTTT.